This T cell receptor beta chain was captured in a study of T cells in Graves' hyperthyroidism and ophthalmopathy. Study in general: Any treatment followed the collection of peripheral blood at initial diagnosis.

As regards this clonotype: Its matching antigen is unknown.

General study findings and limits: Separation of ophthalmopathy from stable hyperthyroidism was achieved by a 13 V-J model. The model forecast ophthalmopathy, anticipating it by a median around 6.5 months before onset.

Clinical symptoms, serum thyroxine, TRAb, thyroid ultrasound and orbital computed tomography established diagnosis. Regions amplified from RNA transcripts were the TCR beta CDR3 regions. TCR CDR3 underwent first-round RT-PCR with the HTBI primer set. TCRdb analysed the multiplex PCR reads with MiXCR anew, one entry per CDR3 protein. This table holds hundreds of thousands of distinct CDR3 sequences, approximately 25% found once. The CDR3 is made up of 14 amino acids. V was clipped by 0 bases and J by 7 bases, with 12 bases between them. Germline CDR1 reads ENHRY; CDR2 reads SYGVKD. Sequencing was performed on blood. J is TRBJ1-1 and V is TRBV10-3; tentatively, D is TRBD1 (6 bases). The TCR sequence derives from a man aged 45-65 years with Graves' hyperthyroidism. In nucleotides, the CDR3 is TGTGCCATCAGTGAGTCCAAGGGGGAAGGTGAAGCTTTCTTT. It translates to CAISESKGEGEAFF.